One sample yielded the 32 T cell receptor beta chains listed below, sequenced in a study of CD8+CD57+ T cells in acquired aplastic anemia. Researchers used genomic DNA as the template to profile TCR beta VDJ and CDR3. TCRdb re-called the reads through MiXCR, storing one row per CDR3 protein. The table records 100,000 to 120,000 distinct CDR3 sequences, around 49% of them present only once. Sequences were obtained from sorted CD4+, CD8+, or CD8+CD57+ T cells (not recorded which) from PBMCs. All receptors come from a human donor in good health, serving as a control.

This clonotype appeared many times. The chain links TRBV9 to TRBJ1-6; TRBD1 agrees at 7 bases. Germline CDR1 SGDLS, CDR2 YYNGEE. The CDR3 totals 15 residues. The ends lost 4 bases at V and 6 bases at J; junction bases unmatched: 7. Here the CDR3 DNA reads TGTGCCAGCAGCCTGGAGGACAGGTCTAATTCACCCCTCCACTTT. Protein product: CASSLEDRSNSPLHF. Looking up the rest from reference TRBV9 and TRBJ1-6 gives the full variable domain: DSGVTQTPKHLITATGQRVTLRCSPRSGDLSVYWYQQSLDQGLQFLIQYYNGEERAKGNILERFSAQQFPDLHSELNLSSLELGDSALYFCASSLEDRSNSPLHFGNGTRLTVT.

The chain carries TRBV25-1 and TRBJ2-2, with no clear D. The CDR3 contains 14 residues. Between the trimmed V and J ends, which lost 8 bases and 0 bases, there was a span of 10 bases. Looked up from germline, CDR1 is MGHDK and CDR2 is SYGVNS. The CDR3 region has the DNA TGTGCCAGCGGAACACAATCGAACACCGGGGAGCTGTTTTTT. Amino acid sequence: CASGTQSNTGELFF.

This clonotype came up many times. The rearrangement joins TRBV12-5 to TRBJ2-1, with 8 bases that match TRBD1. V lost 6 bases and J lost 7; bases outside the gene matches: 5. Germline V gene lookup returns CDR1 LGHNT and CDR2 FRNRAP. CDR3 length equals 13 residues. The CDR3 sequence is CASGVGQANEQFF. The CDR3 DNA sequence: TGTGCTAGTGGAGTGGGACAGGCTAATGAGCAGTTCTTC. Variable domain in full (rest from reference TRBV12-5 and TRBJ2-1): DARVTQTPRHKVTEMGQEVTMRCQPILGHNTVFWYRQTMMQGLELLAYFRNRAPLDDSGMPKDRFSAEMPDATLATLKIQPSEPRDSAVYFCASGVGQANEQFFGPGTRLTVL.

This clonotype showed up many times. The V call is TRBV19, the J call TRBJ2-7; D uncertain. The ends were cut back, 3 bases at V and 1 base at J, with 10 bases in the middle. Germline lookup yields CDR1 LNHDA and CDR2 SQIVND (reference sequence). The CDR3 is 14 residues long. This chain's CDR3 is CASSMDGESYEQYF. The CDR3 DNA follows: TGTGCCAGTAGTATGGACGGTGAATCCTACGAGCAGTACTTC.

In this sample, this clonotype turned up a few times. A single base separates this from a much larger clone, so it may be a read error. CDR3 nucleotides: TGTGCCTGCCATCCGGGGGGGGCGGATACGCAGTATTTT. Encoded protein: CACHPGGADTQYF. V gene TRBV12-3 or TRBV12-4 combines with J gene TRBJ2-3; 8 bases map to TRBD2. The CDR3 runs to 13 residues. V dropped 11 bases and J dropped 6; count of bases not matched to a gene: 10.

About this clonotype: Mismatch with germline at one junction end may stem from a read error. The rearrangement links TRBV10-3 to TRBJ2-5; 16 positions match TRBD2. The germline V gene has CDR1 ENHRY and CDR2 SYGVKD. The CDR3 covers 17 residues. The CDR3 sequence is CASYGTSGGARQEAQYF. The CDR3, as DNA: TGTGCCAGCTATGGGACTAGCGGGGGGGCCAGGCAAGAGGCCCAGTACTTC.

The chain links TRBV7-9 to TRBJ1-3; tentative D call: TRBD1 (5 bases). CDR3 length: 13 amino acids. Germline V CDR1 and CDR2: SEHNR, FQNEAQ (reference sequence). The V gene lost 3 bases and the J gene lost 4 bases, with 7 bases spanning the gap. CDR3 DNA sequence: TGTGCCAGCAGCTTTGGGGACGGAAACACCATATATTTT. It yields the protein CASSFGDGNTIYF.

The chain carries TRBV10-1 and TRBJ2-3, with D unclear. Germline CDR1 WNHNN, CDR2 SYGVQD (reference sequence). Deletions cut 6 bases from V and 4 bases from J, with 17 bases between. The CDR3 has 15 residues. The CDR3 region is CASSQNLPQSDTQYF. Here the CDR3 DNA reads TGCGCCAGCAGCCAGAACCTTCCCCAGTCAGATACGCAGTATTTT.

The chain joins TRBV25-1 to TRBJ1-1; no definite D call. CDR3 length: 13 residues. V gave up 11 bases and J gave up 4 bases, with 17 bases separating them. Germline-derived CDR1 and CDR2 are MGHDK and SYGVNS. CDR3 bases: TGTGCCTGGAGTGTAGCGGCAGGCACTGAAGCTTTCTTT. Amino acid sequence: CAWSVAAGTEAFF.

This clonotype was detected ten times or more. The genes are TRBV24-1 and TRBJ2-2; 8 nucleotides match TRBD1. CDR3 size: 16 residues. Germline V gene lookup returns CDR1 KGHDR and CDR2 SFDVKD. Germline trimming cut 4 bases from V and 3 bases from J; bases unmatched to any gene: 6. In DNA form, the CDR3 reads TGTGCCACCAGTGAGTGGACAGGGCCCGACACCGGGGAGCTGTTTTTT. This gives the protein CATSEWTGPDTGELFF.

Many counts were recorded for this clonotype. The rearrangement joins TRBV6-4 to TRBJ2-1; 10 nucleotides line up with TRBD2. The CDR3 extends over 15 amino acids. Germline CDR1 MRHNA, CDR2 SNTAGT. V was pared by 0 bases and J by 6 bases, with 2 bases of the junction left unmatched. This CDR3 reads CASSDSSGGANEQFF. The CDR3 DNA sequence: TGTGCCAGCAGTGACTCAAGCGGGGGGGCCAATGAGCAGTTCTTC.

The chain is built from TRBV5-1 and TRBJ2-3; 8 positions agree with TRBD1. This CDR3 comprises 15 residues. J was trimmed by 2 bases and V by 4 bases; bases with no gene match: 6. In germline, CDR1 is SGHRS, CDR2 YFSETQ. Written as DNA, the CDR3 is TGCGCCAGCAGCGAACAGGGGGGTTACACAGATACGCAGTATTTT. It translates to CASSEQGGYTDTQYF.

This chain uses TRBV19 with TRBJ1-2, with 12 bases aligning to TRBD1. The germline V gene has CDR1 LNHDA and CDR2 SQIVND (reference sequence). The CDR3 extends over 16 amino acids. The ends lost 10 bases at V and 3 bases at J; junction bases unmatched: 12. The chain's CDR3 is CAILNTGTGGDYGYTF. In DNA form, the CDR3 reads TGTGCCATCCTAAACACCGGGACAGGGGGCGACTATGGCTACACCTTC.

The rearrangement joins TRBV15 to TRBJ1-2, with D tentatively TRBD1 (6 bases). This CDR3 spans 17 amino acids. Trimming cost V 1 base and J 2 bases, with 17 bases left between them. Germline CDR1 reads LNHNV; CDR2 reads YYDKDF (reference sequence). CDR3 sequence: CATSRVGGSRGNYGYTF. CDR3 in DNA: TGTGCCACCAGCAGAGTGGGGGGGAGCAGGGGCAACTATGGCTACACCTTC.

The gene calls are TRBV4-3 and TRBJ1-4, with 9 bases lining up with TRBD1. The CDR3 is 15 residues long. The J segment lost 4 bases and the V segment lost 2 bases, leaving 2 bases of the junction unmatched. The germline V gene has CDR1 LGHNA and CDR2 YSLEER. For the CDR3, the DNA is TGCGCCAGCAGCCAATGGACAGGGGTTAATGAAAAACTGTTTTTT. Amino acids: CASSQWTGVNEKLFF.

The rearrangement uses TRBV2 and TRBJ1-5; TRBD1 might be the D (6 bases). The CDR3 spans 13 residues. V was cut by 7 bases and J by 4 bases, with 11 bases left in between. Per the germline V gene, CDR1 is SNHLY and CDR2 is FYNNEI. CDR3 nucleotide sequence: TGTGCCAGCATCAGGCAGGGGAATCAGCCCCAGCATTTT. Residues: CASIRQGNQPQHF. The full variable domain, with the rest looked up from reference TRBV2 and TRBJ1-5, is EPEVTQTPSHQVTQMGQEVILRCVPISNHLYFYWYRQILGQKVEFLVSFYNNEISEKSEIFDDQFSVERPDGSNFTLKIRSTKLEDSAMYFCASIRQGNQPQHFGDGTRLSIL.

The sample holds many counts of this clonotype. The V call is TRBV20-1, the J call TRBJ1-1; D not certain. Germline loops: CDR1 DFQATT, CDR2 SNEGSKA (reference sequence). CDR3 size: 18 residues. Trimming shortened V by 6 bases and J by 4 bases, and 30 bases separated the two germline ends. The CDR3 DNA reads as TGCAGTGCGGTACCGGGCCAGATCTCGAGTTGGAGAGGCACTGAAGCTTTCTTT. This codes for CSAVPGQISSWRGTEAFF.

This clonotype was found a few times. The gene calls are TRBV14 and TRBJ2-3, with D hard to call. This CDR3 region has 18 residues. Germline V lookup: CDR1 SGHDN, CDR2 FVKESK. The germline V and J ends were trimmed by 6 bases and 3 bases, with 25 bases remaining between them. CDR3 protein: CASSLHLFSLGMTDTQYF. In nucleotides, the CDR3 is TGTGCCAGCAGTCTCCACCTTTTCTCTCTAGGTATGACAGATACGCAGTATTTT.

The chain uses TRBV29-1 and TRBJ2-7; TRBD2 aligns across 13 bases. Germline trimming cut 3 bases from V and 2 bases from J; bases unmatched to any gene: 1. Germline V gene data show CDR1 as SQVTM and CDR2 as ANQGSEA. CDR3 length equals 14 residues. The DNA of the CDR3 is TGCAGCGTTGAGACTAGCGGGGGGACCTACGAGCAGTACTTC. Translating gives CSVETSGGTYEQYF.

This clonotype was seen ten or more times. The V and J genes are TRBV12-3 or TRBV12-4 and TRBJ1-2; D remains ambiguous. This CDR3 has 15 amino acids. The ends were cut back, 2 bases at V and 1 base at J, with 11 bases in the middle. CDR3 sequence (DNA): TGTGCCAGCAGTTTAAGTGCCGGAGATAACTATGGCTACACCTTC. This encodes CASSLSAGDNYGYTF.

The J gene is TRBJ2-7, the V gene TRBV29-1; D unresolved. The CDR3 length is 11 residues. The ends were cut back, 7 bases at V and 5 bases at J, with 12 bases in the middle. Germline CDR1 reads SQVTM; CDR2 reads ANQGSEA. CDR3 in DNA: TGCAGCGCATTTAGCCTTGACGAGCAGTACTTC. Protein product: CSAFSLDEQYF.

The V gene is TRBV2, the J gene TRBJ2-1; D is tentatively TRBD1 or TRBD2 (6 bases each). Trimming took off 0 bases at V and 8 bases at J, with 11 bases between the two ends. The CDR3 extends over 14 amino acids. Germline CDR1 is SNHLY and CDR2 is FYNNEI. In DNA form, the CDR3 reads TGTGCCAGCAGTGAAGCGCGGGACACCCATGAGCAGTTCTTC. The encoded protein is CASSEARDTHEQFF.

This clonotype was recorded many times. This sequence joins TRBV5-6 and TRBJ2-5, with 11 bases aligning to TRBD2. The germline CDR1 and CDR2 sequences are SGHDT and YYEEEE. V dropped 0 bases and J dropped 2; count of bases not matched to a gene: 9. This CDR3 is built from 18 residues. CDR3 in DNA: TGTGCCAGCAGCTTGGGCCCTAGCGGGGGGAGACCTCAAGAGACCCAGTACTTC. It translates to CASSLGPSGGRPQETQYF.

The chain has TRBV19 and TRBJ1-4, with 10 bases lining up with TRBD1. Trimming cost V 6 bases and J 7 bases; bases outside gene matches: 5. From germline, CDR1 is LNHDA and CDR2 SQIVND (reference sequence). The CDR3 contains 14 residues. The CDR3 bases are TGTGCCAGTAGCGAGGGACAGGGGTTTGAAAAACTGTTTTTT. It codes for CASSEGQGFEKLFF.

The chain uses TRBV25-1 and TRBJ1-1; no reliable D call. Trimming left V 5 bases short and J 4 bases short, with 14 bases between. The CDR3 length is 14 residues. CDR1 and CDR2 (germline): MGHDK, SYGVNS. The DNA of the CDR3 is TGTGCCAGCAGTTCTGAACTGGGGTCCACTGAAGCTTTCTTT. This translates into CASSSELGSTEAFF.

About this clonotype itself: The conserved closing phenylalanine or tryptophan is absent in this CDR3, likely reflecting a read error. The chain couples TRBV7-4 to TRBJ1-1, with D possibly being TRBD1 (5 bases). Per germline, CDR1 SGHVT and CDR2 SQSDAQ. CDR3 length equals 12 residues. The V end lost 7 bases, the J end lost 5 bases, and 11 bases lay between the germline ends. The CDR3 here is CASIGGGTEAFL. The CDR3 DNA is TGTGCCAGCATTGGGGGTGGAACTGAAGCTTTCCTT.

This clonotype was found once. The chain employs TRBV11-1 and TRBJ1-2, with D tentatively TRBD1 (6 bases). The CDR3 loop spans 13 amino acids. V was cut by 5 bases and J by 2 bases, with 9 bases left in between. In germline, CDR1 is SGHAT, CDR2 FQDESV (reference sequence). The CDR3 reads CASSTTGNYGYTF. The CDR3 DNA reads TGTGCCAGCAGCACCACAGGGAACTATGGCTACACCTTC. The full variable domain, completed using reference TRBV11-1 and TRBJ1-2, is EAEVAQSPRYKITEKSQAVAFWCDPISGHATLYWYRQILGQGPELLVQFQDESVVDDSQLPKDRFSAERLKGVDSTLKIQPAELGDSAMYLCASSTTGNYGYTFGSGTRLTVV.

The V call is TRBV27, the J call TRBJ1-5; maybe TRBD1 (5 bases). V lost 4 bases and J lost 5, with 6 bases in between. The CDR3 sequence is 12 residues long. Germline V CDR1 and CDR2: MNHEY, SMNVEV (reference sequence). In nucleotides, the CDR3 is TGTGCCAGCAGTTCACAGGATCAGCCCCAGCATTTT. Translating gives CASSSQDQPQHF.

The V and J genes are TRBV20-1 and TRBJ1-1; D gene ambiguous. The CDR3 is made up of 14 amino acids. Germline values: CDR1 DFQATT, CDR2 SNEGSKA (reference sequence). The V end lost 7 bases, the J end lost 0 bases, and 15 bases lay between the germline ends. This CDR3 is CSVPWGGVNTEAFF. CDR3 in DNA: TGCAGTGTCCCCTGGGGAGGCGTGAACACTGAAGCTTTCTTT.

This clonotype was seen a single time. This may arise from a read error, as a much more abundant clone is one base away. This chain uses TRBV14 with TRBJ1-5; 10 bases are shared with TRBD1. This CDR3 is 17 amino acids long. Germline CDR1 reads SGHDN; CDR2 reads FVKESK. DNA for the CDR3: TGTGCCAGCAACCAAATCCTCGGGGGACAGGGGAATCAGCCCCAGCATTTT. Its translation is CASNQILGGQGNQPQHF.

V gene TRBV6-4 combines with J gene TRBJ2-3; 7 bases line up with TRBD1. The CDR3 is 15 residues long. Unmatched junction bases numbered 4, after V lost 0 bases and J lost 4 bases. The V gene's germline CDR1 is MRHNA and CDR2 SNTAGT. The CDR3: CASSDSNRGADTQYF. The CDR3 DNA follows: TGTGCCAGCAGTGACTCGAACAGGGGCGCAGATACGCAGTATTTT.

The V call is TRBV10-3, the J call TRBJ1-2, with 7 bases fitting TRBD1. J was trimmed by 4 bases and V by 10 bases; bases with no gene match: 12. Germline loops: CDR1 ENHRY, CDR2 SYGVKD. This CDR3 contains 14 residues. The CDR3 reads CASSPQTGVYGYTF. Here the CDR3 DNA reads TGTGCCAGTAGTCCCCAAACAGGGGTCTATGGCTACACCTTC.